These 9 T cell receptor beta chains originate from one sample sequenced in a study of T cells in localized non-small cell lung cancer. Clones were sequenced by immunoSEQ multiplex PCR, and TCRdb holds only the in-frame ones, with some missing. Here the sample spans a few thousand clones, 85% being singletons. The starting material was PBMCs, obtained before any cancer treatment. These receptor sequences come from a woman aged 40-69 years with stage II lung adenocarcinoma.

The chain combines TRBV19 with TRBJ2-1, with D unresolved. The V end was cut by 8 bases, the J end by 3 bases, with 8 bases between. CDR3 length: 12 amino acids. Germline-derived CDR1 and CDR2 are LNHDA and SQIVND (reference sequence). The CDR3 bases are TGTGCCAGTTCCCGACTCTACAATGAGCAGTTCTTC. It specifies CASSRLYNEQFF.

V is TRBV29-1 and J is TRBJ1-1; the match to TRBD1 covers 7 bases. Germline CDR1 is SQVTM and CDR2 is ANQGSEA. This CDR3 comprises 11 residues. The CDR3 DNA reads TGCAAGACAGGGCTGGGCACTGAAGCTTTCTTT. It specifies CKTGLGTEAFF.

The chain employs TRBV11-1 and TRBJ2-1, with 7 bases aligning to TRBD2. The CDR3 is 16 residues long. CDR1 and CDR2 (germline): SGHAT, FQDESV (reference sequence). Trimming cost V 1 base and J 1 base; bases outside gene matches: 4. The CDR3 reads CASSLEIAGSYNEQFF. CDR3 nucleotides: TGTGCCAGCAGCTTAGAAATAGCGGGTTCCTACAATGAGCAGTTCTTC. Variable domain in full (rest from reference TRBV11-1 and TRBJ2-1): EAEVAQSPRYKITEKSQAVAFWCDPISGHATLYWYRQILGQGPELLVQFQDESVVDDSQLPKDRFSAERLKGVDSTLKIQPAELGDSAMYLCASSLEIAGSYNEQFFGPGTRLTVL.

This chain uses TRBV7-2 with TRBJ2-3, with D unresolved. The CDR3 runs 12 residues. Trimming removed 1 base from V and 8 bases from J, with 7 bases in between. Per germline, CDR1 SGHTA and CDR2 FQGNSA. The CDR3: CASSLGAPTQYF. CDR3 sequence (DNA): TGTGCCAGCAGCTTAGGCGCTCCTACGCAGTATTTT.

The chain uses TRBV6-1 and TRBJ1-6, with TRBD1 as a possible D gene (6 bases). The V gene's germline CDR1 is MNHNS and CDR2 SASEGT. CDR3 length: 15 amino acids. Between the trimmed V and J ends, which lost 6 bases and 9 bases, there was a span of 18 bases. In DNA form, the CDR3 reads TGTGCCAGCAGCCCGGGGGGGGCGTGGGGTTCACCCCTCCACTTT. Encoded protein: CASSPGGAWGSPLHF.

This chain links TRBV18 with TRBJ2-3; 7 bases agree with TRBD1. The junction had 3 bases not matched to a gene; V was cut back by 3 bases and J by 0 bases. The CDR3 has 15 amino acids. The germline V gene has CDR1 KGHSH and CDR2 LQKENI. CDR3 protein: CASSPLGQSTDTQYF. The CDR3 DNA sequence: TGTGCCAGCTCACCCCTGGGACAGAGCACAGATACGCAGTATTTT.

The chain links TRBV7-9 to TRBJ1-1; 10 nucleotides agree with TRBD1. This CDR3 has 14 amino acids. Germline lookup yields CDR1 SEHNR and CDR2 FQNEAQ (reference sequence). V lost 5 bases, J lost 5 bases, and 5 bases stayed unmatched. The CDR3: CASSTTGGDTEAFF. The DNA for the CDR3 is TGTGCCAGCAGCACGACAGGGGGCGATACTGAAGCTTTCTTT. Based on the CDR3 plus reference TRBV7-9 and TRBJ1-1, the full variable domain is DTGVSQNPRHKITKRGQNVTFRCDPISEHNRLYWYRQTLGQGPEFLTYFQNEAQLEKSRLLSDRFSAERPKGSFSTLEIQRTEQGDSAMYLCASSTTGGDTEAFFGQGTRLTVV.

The chain employs TRBV7-2 and TRBJ2-2; D is undetermined. Trimming removed 2 bases at V and 0 bases at J, with 10 bases between. This CDR3 has 16 residues. Germline lookup yields CDR1 SGHTA and CDR2 FQGNSA. CDR3 DNA sequence: TGTGCCAGCAGCTTAATGGGCAGGTCGAACACCGGGGAGCTGTTTTTT. Protein product: CASSLMGRSNTGELFF. The full variable domain, rest sourced from reference TRBV7-2 and TRBJ2-2, is GAGVSQSPSNKVTEKGKDVELRCDPISGHTALYWYRQSLGQGLEFLIYFQGNSAPDKSGLPSDRFSAERTGGSVSTLTIQRTQQEDSAVYLCASSLMGRSNTGELFFGEGSRLTVL.

The chain has TRBV5-6 and TRBJ1-5; TRBD1 might be the D (6 bases). Germline CDR1 is SGHDT and CDR2 is YYEEEE. V shed 2 bases and J shed 0 bases, with 9 bases lying between them. The CDR3 contains 15 residues. This CDR3 is CASSLRQVSNQPQHF. CDR3 sequence (DNA): TGTGCCAGCAGCTTACGACAGGTTAGCAATCAGCCCCAGCATTTT. The entire variable domain, with the rest obtained from reference TRBV5-6 and TRBJ1-5, is as follows: DAGVTQSPTHLIKTRGQQVTLRCSPKSGHDTVSWYQQALGQGPQFIFQYYEEEERQRGNFPDRFSGHQFPNYSSELNVNALLLGDSALYLCASSLRQVSNQPQHFGDGTRLSIL.